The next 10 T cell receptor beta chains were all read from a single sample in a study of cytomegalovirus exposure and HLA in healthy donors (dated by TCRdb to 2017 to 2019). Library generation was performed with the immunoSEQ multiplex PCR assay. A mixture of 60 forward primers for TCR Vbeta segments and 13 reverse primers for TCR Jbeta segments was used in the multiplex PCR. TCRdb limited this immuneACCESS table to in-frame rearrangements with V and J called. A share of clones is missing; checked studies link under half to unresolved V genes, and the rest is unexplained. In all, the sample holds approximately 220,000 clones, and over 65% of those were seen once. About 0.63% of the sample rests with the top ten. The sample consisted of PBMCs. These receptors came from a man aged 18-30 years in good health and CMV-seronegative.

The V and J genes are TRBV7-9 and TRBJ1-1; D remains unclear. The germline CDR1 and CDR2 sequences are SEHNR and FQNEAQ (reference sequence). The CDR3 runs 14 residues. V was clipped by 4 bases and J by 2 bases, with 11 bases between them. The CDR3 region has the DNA TGTGCCAGCAGCTCGCCTCGGAGTAACACTGAAGCTTTCTTT. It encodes CASSSPRSNTEAFF.

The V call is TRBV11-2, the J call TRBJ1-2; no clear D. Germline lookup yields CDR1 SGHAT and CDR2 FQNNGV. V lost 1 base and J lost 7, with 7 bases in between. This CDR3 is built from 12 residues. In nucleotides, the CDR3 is TGTGCCAGCAGCTTAGGTACATTTGGCTACACCTTC. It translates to CASSLGTFGYTF.

The CDR3 DNA reads TGTGCCAGCAGCCGAGGCAGGGGTTTCACAGATACGCAGTATTTT. It encodes CASSRGRGFTDTQYF. This rearrangement joins TRBV7-9 to TRBJ2-3; possible D gene TRBD1, 6 bases. Trimming removed 5 bases at V and 2 bases at J, with 14 bases between. Germline-derived CDR1 and CDR2 are SEHNR and FQNEAQ (reference sequence). This CDR3 is 15 amino acids long.

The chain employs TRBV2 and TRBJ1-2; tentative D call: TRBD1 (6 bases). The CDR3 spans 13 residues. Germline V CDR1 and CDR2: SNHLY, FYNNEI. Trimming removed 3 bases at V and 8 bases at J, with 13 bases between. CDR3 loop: CASSEGGAFGYTF. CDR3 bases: TGTGCCAGCAGTGAGGGGGGGGCGTTCGGCTACACCTTC.

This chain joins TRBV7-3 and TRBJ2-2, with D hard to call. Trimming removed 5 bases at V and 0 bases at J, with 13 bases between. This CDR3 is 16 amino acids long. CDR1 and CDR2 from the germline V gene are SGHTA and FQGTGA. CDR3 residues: CASSKTVIANTGELFF. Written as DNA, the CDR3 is TGTGCCAGCAGCAAAACAGTGATAGCGAACACCGGGGAGCTGTTTTTT.

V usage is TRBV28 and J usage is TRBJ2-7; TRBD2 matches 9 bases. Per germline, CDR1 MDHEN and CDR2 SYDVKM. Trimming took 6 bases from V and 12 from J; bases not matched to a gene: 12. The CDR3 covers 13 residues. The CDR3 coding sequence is TGTGCCAGCAGGTCCGGGACTAGCAATAGGCGGTACTTC. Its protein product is CASRSGTSNRRYF.

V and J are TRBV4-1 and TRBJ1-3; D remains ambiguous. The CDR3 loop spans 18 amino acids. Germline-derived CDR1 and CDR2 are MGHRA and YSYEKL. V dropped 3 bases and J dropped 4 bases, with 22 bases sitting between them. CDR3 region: CASSHTPPGPASGNTIYF. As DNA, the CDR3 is TGCGCCAGCAGCCACACACCTCCGGGTCCTGCCTCCGGAAACACCATATATTTT.

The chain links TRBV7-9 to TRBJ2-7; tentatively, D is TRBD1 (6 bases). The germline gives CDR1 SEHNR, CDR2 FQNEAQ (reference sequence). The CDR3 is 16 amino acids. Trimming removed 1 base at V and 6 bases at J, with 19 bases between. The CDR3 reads CASSLGFRGIDGEQYF. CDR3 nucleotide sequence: TGTGCCAGCAGCTTAGGATTTAGGGGGATCGATGGCGAGCAGTACTTC.

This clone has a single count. Written as DNA, the CDR3 is TGTGCCAGCAGCCCTTACAGCAGGAACACTGAAGCTTTCTTT. Its protein is CASSPYSRNTEAFF. The gene calls are TRBV7-9 and TRBJ1-1, with D uncertain. V dropped 5 bases and J dropped 1 base, with 11 bases sitting between them. From germline, CDR1 is SEHNR and CDR2 FQNEAQ (reference sequence). The CDR3 has 14 residues.

CDR3 loop: CASSPGVQAGNTIYF. The CDR3 bases are TGTGCCAGCTCACCAGGTGTGCAGGCTGGAAACACCATATATTTT. The chain joins TRBV18 to TRBJ1-3, with D unclear. Germline lookup yields CDR1 KGHSH and CDR2 LQKENI. V dropped 2 bases and J dropped 2 bases, with 10 bases sitting between them. The CDR3 length is 15 residues.